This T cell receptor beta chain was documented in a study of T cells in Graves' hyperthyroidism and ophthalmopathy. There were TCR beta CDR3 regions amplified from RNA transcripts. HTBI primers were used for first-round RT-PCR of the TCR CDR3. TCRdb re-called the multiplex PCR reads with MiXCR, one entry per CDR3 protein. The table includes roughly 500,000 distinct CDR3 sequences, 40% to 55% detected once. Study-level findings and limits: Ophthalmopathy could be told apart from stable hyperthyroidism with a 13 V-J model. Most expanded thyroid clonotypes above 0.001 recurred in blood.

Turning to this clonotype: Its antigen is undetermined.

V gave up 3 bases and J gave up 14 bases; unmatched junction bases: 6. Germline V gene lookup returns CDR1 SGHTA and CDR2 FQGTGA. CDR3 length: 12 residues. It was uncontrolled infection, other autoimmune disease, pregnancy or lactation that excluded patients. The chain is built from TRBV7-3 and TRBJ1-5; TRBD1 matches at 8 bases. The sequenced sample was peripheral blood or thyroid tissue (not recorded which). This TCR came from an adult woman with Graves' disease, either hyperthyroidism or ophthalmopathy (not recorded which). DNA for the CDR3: TGTGCCAGCAGCTTGCGTCAGGGGGCTGAGCATTTT. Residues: CASSLRQGAEHF.